The present T cell receptor beta chain was sequenced within a study of high-grade serous ovarian cancer treatment subgroups (dated by TCRdb to the early 2020s). For the wider study: A mean of roughly 15,000 reads and 7,494 unique TCR beta rearrangements per sample was generated by sequencing. Under a laparoscopic triage algorithm, patients with high-grade serous ovarian cancer were grouped by complete gross resection or by neoadjuvant chemotherapy response, and the study profiled the TCR beta repertoires of these patients. A cohort of 30 or so patients was included: some 10 with no residual disease after primary surgery (R0), some 10 who were excellent NACT responders, and some 10 who were poor NACT responders. In total there were roughly 82 samples, since every patient provided one primary tumor sample and two metastatic tumor samples. Results and caveats for the whole study, not just this receptor: Repertoire similarity between tumors from the same patient ranged from about 0.095 to 0.8, while tumors from different patients showed almost no similarity. The TCR repertoire analyses centered on CDR3, and CDR1 and CDR2 were not analyzed. TCR clonal relatedness correlated positively with neoantigen level and, by trend, with copy number variation and mutation load from whole-genome sequencing. Spatial information was not captured by bulk tumor TCR sequencing, so insight into HGSC tumor complexity and diversity was limited.

Tumor samples were collected prior to definitive surgery or chemotherapy. Genomic DNA extraction was performed by the MD Anderson Biospecimen Extraction Resource, and TCR sequencing was carried out by the MD Anderson Cancer Genomics Laboratory. CDR1 and CDR2, looked up from the germline V gene (reference sequence), are SEHNR and FQNEAQ. The CDR3 holds 14 amino acids from the cysteine to the phenylalanine. Kept here is only the CDR3 DNA, which spans 42 bases and is read in frame from base 1. V loses 5 bases at its end and J loses 4 bases; junction bases beyond the gene matches: 8. Of note for this clone: Its antigen is unknown. No base quality values were provided; no much bigger clone lies one nucleotide off.

High-throughput TCR profiling via ImmunoSEQ was performed on the 90 or so tumor samples. The published analysis was carried out like this. To measure repertoire diversity, the metrics used were richness (unique productive sequences), clonality, evenness and relatedness, and the Bhattacharyya coefficient was used to assess similarity between samples. Conclusions stayed consistent in a sensitivity analysis that left out TCRs with fewer than two reads. In TCRdb, the immuneACCESS table is reduced to in-frame sequences with V and J assigned. These tables do not hold every clone; where another copy was compared, an unresolved V gene accounts for under half, and the others remain unexplained. Clone size and the V and J calls come from that table; the DNA yielded D and trimming. A total of some 3,100 clones appear in this sample, roughly 79% of them only once. Around 30% of the sample is in the top ten clones.

The source material was tumor tissue. The source of this sequence is a human donor with high-grade serous ovarian cancer. The V and J segments used are TRBV7-9 and TRBJ2-7, with TRBD1 identical over 7 junction bases. The CDR3 in this case is CASSPRGTDYEQYF. Read as DNA, the sequence is TGTGCCAGCAGCCCTAGGGGGACAGATTACGAGCAGTACTTC.